This T cell receptor (beta chain) was profiled in a study of response to subunit inactivated influenza vaccine. TCRdb processed the RT-PCR reads anew with MiXCR; each CDR3 protein has one entry. The table lists under 850,000 distinct CDR3 sequences, around 20% of them singletons. The V and J ends lost 5 bases and 6 bases, in that order; junction bases with no gene match: 6. This CDR3 comprises 14 residues. This clonotype was sampled from a man aged 45-65 years who received an inactivated influenza vaccine. The material sequenced was PBMCs from blood, taken about 5 days after vaccination. The chain is built from TRBV12-3 or TRBV12-4 and TRBJ2-7, with 11 bases identical to TRBD1. The CDR3 reads CASSAGTGGGEQYF. The CDR3 DNA reads as TGTGCCAGCAGTGCGGGGACAGGGGGAGGCGAGCAGTACTTC.